This TCR beta chain was sequenced in a study of blood T cell repertoires in COVID-19. Study summary: Whether acute or convalescent, the COVID-19 samples came from the United States, Italy and Spain. Nucleic acid was either cDNA or gDNA, and it came from T cells, B-cell-depleted T cells, or PBMCs.

Germline V lookup: CDR1 SEHNR, CDR2 FQNEAQ (reference sequence). V dropped 2 bases and J dropped 4 bases, with 9 bases sitting between them. CDR3 length equals 14 residues. Data came from immunoSEQ multiplex PCR; TCRdb stores just in-frame clones and leaves some out. The table has over 130,000 clones, more than 60% seen once. The chain employs TRBV7-9 and TRBJ1-3; D is undetermined. The sequenced material came from peripheral blood. This receptor was obtained from a woman between 45 and 65 years old with active or convalescent COVID-19. In nucleotides, the CDR3 is TGTGCCAGCAGCTTATGGGAGACAGGAAACACCATATATTTT. The encoded protein is CASSLWETGNTIYF.